One and the same sample provided the 25 T cell receptor beta chains below, sequenced in a study of tumor-infiltrating lymphocytes in primary liver carcinoma. Starting material of 500 ng total RNA yielded TCR beta cDNA via a constant-region primer. It was through three nested multiplex PCR rounds of slightly modified ARM-PCR that TCR beta libraries arose. TRBV1-TRBV30 forward and Cbeta reverse primers drove the first two approximately 10-cycle rounds. Using its own MiXCR run on the multiplex PCR reads, TCRdb lists one record per CDR3 protein. The profile shows a few hundred thousand distinct CDR3 sequences, around three fifths of them singletons. The authors took blood RNA from unsorted whole blood and also extracted germline DNA. The sample taken for sequencing was peripheral blood. The receptor source for this set is a woman aged 25-40 years with primary liver carcinoma and hepatitis B virus infection.

The rearrangement links TRBV10-3 to TRBJ2-1; possible D gene TRBD1, 5 bases. There are 15 residues in the CDR3. V shed 8 bases and J shed 4 bases, with 18 bases lying between them. Germline-derived CDR1 and CDR2 are ENHRY and SYGVKD. The CDR3 bases are TGTGCCATCGGTGGAGCGAGCGACAGATACAATGAGCAGTTCTTC. As protein: CAIGGASDRYNEQFF.

This clonotype was found a few times. V usage is TRBV6-5 and J usage is TRBJ2-2, with TRBD2 as a possible D gene (5 bases). Germline lookup yields CDR1 MNHEY and CDR2 SVGAGI. The CDR3 has 17 residues. V gave up 2 bases and J gave up 1 base, with 14 bases separating them. In DNA, the CDR3 is TGTGCCAGCAGTTACCCTGGCGGGTCTTTGAACACCGGGGAGCTGTTTTTT. It yields the protein CASSYPGGSLNTGELFF.

In regard to this clonotype: This may stem from a read error, because a much larger clone lies one nucleotide away. The V gene is TRBV4-2, the J gene TRBJ1-3, with D unclear. Germline loops: CDR1 LGHNA, CDR2 YNFKEQ. The length of the CDR3 is 17 residues. In DNA, the CDR3 is TGTGCCAGCAGCCTGAGGTTGGGGAGCGGCGCTGGAAACACCACATATTTT. Its translation is CASSLRLGSGAGNTTYF.

This clonotype was seen once. This CDR3 fails to terminate in the conserved phenylalanine or tryptophan, so it likely reflects a read error. V and J are TRBV29-1 and TRBJ2-1; 7 bases fit TRBD1. Per germline, CDR1 SQVTM and CDR2 ANQGSEA. The CDR3 consists of 13 residues. Germline trimming cut 7 bases from V and 8 bases from J; bases unmatched to any gene: 11. DNA of the CDR3: TGCAGCGCCGGAAGACAGGGAACCGATGAGCAGTTCATC. Protein: CSAGRQGTDEQFI.

On this clonotype: A much larger clonotype is one base distant, so this may be a read error. The rearrangement joins TRBV4-2 to TRBJ2-7; D gene uncertain. Germline-derived CDR1 and CDR2 are LGHNA and YNFKEQ. Trimming stripped 2 bases from V and 3 bases from J, with 26 bases between. This CDR3 is built from 19 residues. Here the CDR3 DNA reads TGTGCCAGCAGCCAACGGCATATGGACGGCTCTGGTCTCCACTACGAGCAGTACTTC. It encodes CASSQRHMDGSGLHYEQYF.

The chain has TRBV6-1 and TRBJ2-7; D not certain. CDR1 MNHNS and CDR2 SASEGT come from the germline V gene. V gave up 5 bases and J gave up 3 bases, with 11 bases separating them. The CDR3 contains 13 residues. CDR3 in amino acids: CASSRSQDYEQYF. Here the CDR3 DNA reads TGTGCCAGCAGTAGGTCACAAGACTACGAGCAGTACTTC.

This clonotype was detected ten times or more. This rearrangement joins TRBV5-4 to TRBJ2-1, with 9 bases aligning to TRBD2. The CDR3 sequence is 14 residues long. Looked up from germline, CDR1 is SGHNT and CDR2 is YYREEE (reference sequence). The V segment lost 1 base and the J segment 13 bases; nucleotides outside the gene matches: 9. The CDR3: CASSLIGREGPQFF. The CDR3 DNA is TGTGCCAGCAGCTTGATAGGGCGGGAGGGCCCACAGTTCTTC.

With regard to this clonotype: Compared with germline, one end of the junction differs, possibly owing to a read error. The V call is TRBV11-3, the J call TRBJ2-3; D is unclear. The germline V gene has CDR1 SGHNT and CDR2 YENEEA. This CDR3 has 15 amino acids. CDR3 sequence: CTSRATGSETVTQYF. For the CDR3, the DNA is TGTACCAGCAGAGCCACCGGGTCAGAAACAGTTACGCAGTATTTT.

Note on this clonotype: A much larger clonotype is one base distant, so this may be a read error. The chain is built from TRBV4-1 and TRBJ2-1; D is undetermined. V gave up 0 bases and J gave up 8 bases, with 8 bases separating them. The CDR3 is made up of 13 amino acids. Germline CDR1 and CDR2: MGHRA and YSYEKL. CDR3 in DNA: TGCGCCAGCAGCCAAGAACTCGCGCATGAGCAGTTCTTC. Translation: CASSQELAHEQFF.

The chain combines TRBV4-1 with TRBJ2-2; 7 bases line up with TRBD2. Germline lookup yields CDR1 MGHRA and CDR2 YSYEKL. Trimming removed 7 bases from V and 6 bases from J; junction bases left unmatched: 11. The CDR3 is made up of 15 amino acids. The CDR3, as DNA: TGCGCCAGCATTCGAGACGGGAGGTTTGCCGGGGAGCTGTTTTTT. Protein product: CASIRDGRFAGELFF.

CDR3: CAWMDRVTYNEQFF. Here the CDR3 DNA reads TGTGCCTGGATGGATAGGGTGACCTACAATGAGCAGTTCTTC. The V gene is TRBV30, the J gene TRBJ2-1; D call uncertain. Germline lookup yields CDR1 GTSNPN and CDR2 SVGIG (reference sequence). V shed 4 bases and J shed 2 bases, with 12 bases lying between them. The CDR3 length is 14 residues.

Many counts were recorded for this clonotype. This sequence joins TRBV4-2 and TRBJ2-7; 7 bases are shared with TRBD2. The CDR3 consists of 18 residues. The germline gives CDR1 LGHNA, CDR2 YNFKEQ. V lost 0 bases to trimming and J lost 0 bases; unmatched junction nucleotides: 11. DNA for the CDR3: TGTGCCAGCAGCCAAGATGGGGTGTGGAAGCGGGGCTCCTACGAGCAGTACTTC. It codes for CASSQDGVWKRGSYEQYF.

Worth noting for this clonotype: Being one base from a much bigger clone, this may be a read error. The CDR3 region has the DNA TGCAGCGTCCAAAGCTCCCTCTTTGGAAACACCATATATTTT. It specifies CSVQSSLFGNTIYF. This chain joins TRBV29-1 and TRBJ1-3, with D unresolved. Germline V lookup: CDR1 SQVTM, CDR2 ANQGSEA. The CDR3 loop spans 14 amino acids. The germline V and J ends were trimmed by 6 bases and 3 bases, with 15 bases remaining between them.

The J gene is TRBJ1-3, the V gene TRBV4-1, with 7 positions matching TRBD1. The CDR3 totals 18 residues. Trimming took 4 bases from V and 0 from J; bases not matched to a gene: 12. Germline CDR1 reads MGHRA; CDR2 reads YSYEKL. Here the CDR3 DNA reads TGCGCCAGCAGCCCAGGCTCGACAGGGCCGCTCTCTGGAAACACCATATATTTT. Translation: CASSPGSTGPLSGNTIYF.

V and J are TRBV30 and TRBJ2-2; TRBD2 matches 9 bases. J lost 6 bases, V lost 0 bases, and 8 bases had no gene match. Per germline, CDR1 GTSNPN and CDR2 SVGIG (reference sequence). CDR3 length: 16 residues. The CDR3 bases are TGTGCCTGGAGTGTTTCCGTGACTAGCGGAGCCGGGGAGCTGTTTTTT. Encoded protein: CAWSVSVTSGAGELFF.

About this clonotype itself: It may be a read error: a sequence one base away is much more abundant. The CDR3 does not end in the conserved phenylalanine or tryptophan, so this is likely a read error. The J gene is TRBJ1-5, the V gene TRBV12-3 or TRBV12-4; D gene uncertain. V was clipped by 0 bases and J by 5 bases, with 5 bases between them. The CDR3 has 13 residues. CDR3 in amino acids: CASSLARHQPQHL. CDR3 DNA: TGTGCCAGCAGTTTAGCGCGCCATCAGCCCCAGCATCTT.

Concerning this clonotype itself: A much larger clone differs from this one at a single base, so this may be a read error. The chain has TRBV4-2 and TRBJ1-1; 7 bases match TRBD1. The junction had 17 bases not matched to a gene; V was cut back by 5 bases and J by 8 bases. CDR3 length equals 16 residues. Per the germline V gene, CDR1 is LGHNA and CDR2 is YNFKEQ. CDR3 sequence reads: CASSTSRQGGFLEAFF. In nucleotides, the CDR3 is TGTGCCAGCAGCACCTCTAGACAGGGAGGCTTTCTGGAAGCTTTCTTT.

The chain uses TRBV24-1 and TRBJ2-1; 7 bases line up with TRBD2. Germline V CDR1 and CDR2: KGHDR, SFDVKD. The length of the CDR3 is 13 residues. V lost 12 bases to trimming and J lost 6 bases; unmatched junction nucleotides: 10. CDR3 nucleotide sequence: TGTGCCTCCGGGACTAACGGGATCAATGAGCAGTTCTTC. Its protein product is CASGTNGINEQFF.

To note about this clonotype: One junction end does not reproduce the germline sequence, and a read error may be involved. The rearrangement links TRBV11-2 to TRBJ2-1; 9 nucleotides agree with TRBD1. This CDR3 comprises 21 residues. The germline CDR1 and CDR2 sequences are SGHAT and FQNNGV. CDR3 nucleotides: TGTGCCAACAGCTTAGAACAGGGGGCGAGGCGGGAAAGGGGGCACTACAATGAGCAGTTCTTC. Its translation: CANSLEQGARRERGHYNEQFF.

Concerning this clonotype itself: This may be a read error: a much more frequent sequence differs by one nucleotide. The V call is TRBV4-3, the J call TRBJ2-1; D not certain. The CDR3 consists of 14 residues. Germline V gene sequence: CDR1 LGHNA, CDR2 YSLEER. Trimming shortened V by 6 bases and J by 5 bases, and 14 bases separated the two germline ends. The CDR3 coding sequence is TGCGCCAGCAGGCCGACTCGGTCCGACAATGAGCAGTTCTTC. Translating gives CASRPTRSDNEQFF.

Of note for this clonotype: The germline gene is not matched at one end of the junction; a read error may be the cause. The chain carries TRBV13 and TRBJ2-7; D is uncertain. Germline CDR1 reads PRHDT; CDR2 reads FYEKMQ (reference sequence). The CDR3 consists of 14 residues. The CDR3 coding sequence is TGTGCCAACAGCTTAGGCCCGGGCGGCGCCGAGCAGTACTTC. The encoded protein is CANSLGPGGAEQYF.

With regard to this clonotype: The germline gene is not matched at one end of the junction; a read error may be the cause. This sequence joins TRBV11-2 and TRBJ2-2; D assignment may be TRBD1 or TRBD2 (6 bases each). This CDR3 is 16 amino acids long. The germline gives CDR1 SGHAT, CDR2 FQNNGV. This CDR3 is CASSIRGTLNTGELFF. The DNA for the CDR3 is TGCGCCAGCAGCATCCGGGGGACACTGAACACCGGGGAGCTGTTTTTT.

The chain employs TRBV5-8 and TRBJ2-2; TRBD2 matches at 12 bases. The germline V gene has CDR1 SGHTS and CDR2 YDEGEE. The CDR3 runs to 17 residues. With V trimmed by 4 bases and J by 4 bases, 8 bases remained unmatched. CDR3 nucleotide sequence: TGTGCCAGCAGCCCATGGGGACTAGCGGGCCGCACCGGGGAGCTGTTTTTT. Encoded protein: CASSPWGLAGRTGELFF.

The V and J genes are TRBV29-1 and TRBJ2-1; D gene unclear. CDR3 size: 13 residues. V lost 1 base, J lost 6 bases, and 10 bases lay in between. Per the germline V gene, CDR1 is SQVTM and CDR2 is ANQGSEA. The CDR3 bases are TGCAGCGTTGAAGGTGGGGTGGCCAATGAGCAGTTCTTC. The encoded protein is CSVEGGVANEQFF.

This clonotype has a count of ten or more. The CDR3 DNA follows: TGCAGCGTTGGTCTTCAGGGAGCTGAAGCTTTCTTT. Protein sequence: CSVGLQGAEAFF. This sequence joins TRBV29-1 and TRBJ1-1; weak D call: TRBD1 (5 bases). The V end was cut by 4 bases, the J end by 6 bases, with 12 bases between. The CDR3 loop spans 12 amino acids. The germline V gene has CDR1 SQVTM and CDR2 ANQGSEA.